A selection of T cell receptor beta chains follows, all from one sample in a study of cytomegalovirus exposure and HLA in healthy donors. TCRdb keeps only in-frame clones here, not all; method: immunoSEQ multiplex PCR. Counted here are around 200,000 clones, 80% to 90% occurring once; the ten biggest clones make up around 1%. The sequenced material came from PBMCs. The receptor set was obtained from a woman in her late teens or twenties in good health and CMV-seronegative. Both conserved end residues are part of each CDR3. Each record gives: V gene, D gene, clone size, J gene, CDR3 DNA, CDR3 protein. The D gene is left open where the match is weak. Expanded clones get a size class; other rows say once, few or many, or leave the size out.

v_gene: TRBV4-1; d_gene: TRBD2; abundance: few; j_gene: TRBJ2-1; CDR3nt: TGCGCCAGCAGCCGAACTAGCGGGGGGGCTGTTTATGAGCAGTTCTTC; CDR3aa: CASSRTSGGAVYEQFF
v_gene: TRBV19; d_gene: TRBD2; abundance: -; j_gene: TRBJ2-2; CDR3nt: TGTGCCAGTAGTCCCTTTTTTCCAATAGCGGGGATTTACACCGGGGAGCTGTTTTTT; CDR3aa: CASSPFFPIAGIYTGELFF
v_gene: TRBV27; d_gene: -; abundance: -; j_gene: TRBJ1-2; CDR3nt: TGTGCCAGCAGTTTAGCCCCCAGCGGGGCGAAACGTGGCTACACCTTC; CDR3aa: CASSLAPSGAKRGYTF
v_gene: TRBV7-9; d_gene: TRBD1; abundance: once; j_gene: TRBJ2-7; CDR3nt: TGTGCCAGCAGCGCGAAACCGGGACAGGGCATCGGGGAGCAGTACTTC; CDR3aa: CASSAKPGQGIGEQYF
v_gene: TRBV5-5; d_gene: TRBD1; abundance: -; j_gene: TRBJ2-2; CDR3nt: TGTGCCAGCAGTACCACAGGGGCCGGGGAGCTGTTTTTT; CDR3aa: CASSTTGAGELFF
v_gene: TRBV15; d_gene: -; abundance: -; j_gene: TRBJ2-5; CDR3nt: TGTGCCACCAGCGTGCGGACAGTTCAAGAGACCCAGTACTTC; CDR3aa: CATSVRTVQETQYF
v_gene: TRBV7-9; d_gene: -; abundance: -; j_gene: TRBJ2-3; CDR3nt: TGTGCCAGCAGCGAAGGGGGGGGCTGGGATACGCAGTATTTT; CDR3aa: CASSEGGGWDTQYF
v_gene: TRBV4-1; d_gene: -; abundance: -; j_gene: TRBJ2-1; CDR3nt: TGCGCCAGCAATTCCCCTGGGGGCGAAAGTAGGGTCTTC; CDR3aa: CASNSPGGESRVF
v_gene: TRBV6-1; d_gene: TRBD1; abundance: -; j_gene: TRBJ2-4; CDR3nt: TGTGCCAGCAGTGATAATGGACAGGGGGGAAAAAACATTCAGTACTTC; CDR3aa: CASSDNGQGGKNIQYF
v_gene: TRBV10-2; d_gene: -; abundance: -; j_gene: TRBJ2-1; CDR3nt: TGCGCCAGCAGTAGGACTGACAATGAGCAGTTCTTC; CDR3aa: CASSRTDNEQFF
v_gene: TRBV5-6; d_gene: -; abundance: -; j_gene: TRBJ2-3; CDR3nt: TGTGCCAGCTCCTACACAGATACGCAGTATTTT; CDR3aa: CASSYTDTQYF
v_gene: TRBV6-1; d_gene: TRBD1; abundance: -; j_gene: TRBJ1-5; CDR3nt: TGTGCCAGCATGAGGACAGGAGGCAATCAGCCCCAGCATTTT; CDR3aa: CASMRTGGNQPQHF
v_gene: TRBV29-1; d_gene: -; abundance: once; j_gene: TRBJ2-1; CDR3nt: TGCAGCGCCGCAGTCCCGGGACAAGGAAGGAACAATGAGCAGTTCTTC; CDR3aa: CSAAVPGQGRNNEQFF
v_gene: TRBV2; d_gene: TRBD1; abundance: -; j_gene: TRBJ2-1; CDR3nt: TGTGCCAGCAGGCCGGACAGGGGTTCCTACAATGAGCAGTTCTTC; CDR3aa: CASRPDRGSYNEQFF
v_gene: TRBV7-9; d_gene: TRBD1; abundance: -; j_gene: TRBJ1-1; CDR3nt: TGTGCCAGCAGCAAAGCAGGGGGCACTGAAGCTTTCTTT; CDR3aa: CASSKAGGTEAFF
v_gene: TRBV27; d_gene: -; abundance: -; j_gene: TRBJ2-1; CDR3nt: TGTGCCAGCAGTTCCCCCGGGAATGAGCAGTTCTTC; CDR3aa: CASSSPGNEQFF
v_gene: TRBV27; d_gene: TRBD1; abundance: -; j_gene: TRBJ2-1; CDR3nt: TGTGCCAGCAGGAGAACGGGACAGGGGGCAAATGAGCAGTTCTTC; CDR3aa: CASRRTGQGANEQFF
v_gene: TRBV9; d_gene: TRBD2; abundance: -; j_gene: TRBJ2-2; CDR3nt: TGTGCCAGCAGCGGGGCGGGGGGGCCTTATCCCCCCACCGGGGAGCTGTTTTTT; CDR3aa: CASSGAGGPYPPTGELFF
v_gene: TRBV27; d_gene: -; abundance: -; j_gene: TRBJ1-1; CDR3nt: TGTGCCAGCAGTTGGAGGGGGAACACTGAAGCTTTCTTT; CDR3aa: CASSWRGNTEAFF
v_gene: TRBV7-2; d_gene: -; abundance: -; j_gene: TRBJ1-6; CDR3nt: TGTGCCAGCAGCTCAAACTACGGCCTCTCACCCCTCCACTTT; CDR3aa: CASSSNYGLSPLHF
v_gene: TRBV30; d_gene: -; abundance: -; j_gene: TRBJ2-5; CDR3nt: TGTGCCTGGAGTGCCCGGGGAGAGACCCAGTACTTC; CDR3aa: CAWSARGETQYF
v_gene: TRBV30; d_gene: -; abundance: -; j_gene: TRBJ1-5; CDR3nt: TGTGCCTGGAGGGACATTACAGGGCCCGTTAATCAGCCCCAGCATTTT; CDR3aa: CAWRDITGPVNQPQHF
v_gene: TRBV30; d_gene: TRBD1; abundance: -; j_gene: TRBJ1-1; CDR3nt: TGTGCCTGGAGTTCTAGACAGGGGGCTTACACTGAAGCTTTCTTT; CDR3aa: CAWSSRQGAYTEAFF
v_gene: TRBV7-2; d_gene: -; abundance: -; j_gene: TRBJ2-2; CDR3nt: TGTGCCAGCAGCTTAGTGGGCGCCGGGGAGCTGTTTTTT; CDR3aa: CASSLVGAGELFF
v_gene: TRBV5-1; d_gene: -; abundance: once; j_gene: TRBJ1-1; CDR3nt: TGCGCCAGCGGGCCACAGGGCGAGGCTGAAGCTTTCTTT; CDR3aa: CASGPQGEAEAFF
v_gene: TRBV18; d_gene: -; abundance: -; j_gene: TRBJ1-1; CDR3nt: TGTGCCAGCTCACCATTGTATCGCGGGGGCGCCAACACTGAAGCTTTCTTT; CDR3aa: CASSPLYRGGANTEAFF
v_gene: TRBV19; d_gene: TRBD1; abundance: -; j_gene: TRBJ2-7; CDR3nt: TGTGCCAGTAGTATGGGACAGGGCCTCGAGCAGTACTTC; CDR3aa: CASSMGQGLEQYF
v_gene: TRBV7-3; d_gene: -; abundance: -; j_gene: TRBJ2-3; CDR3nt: TGTGCCAGCAGCTTAACTATCGAGAGGGTGGCAGATACGCAGTATTTT; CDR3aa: CASSLTIERVADTQYF
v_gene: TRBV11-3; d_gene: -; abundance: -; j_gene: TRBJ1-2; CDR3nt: TGTGCCAGCAGCTTAGATTTCCCAGCGAACTATGGCTACACCTTC; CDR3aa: CASSLDFPANYGYTF
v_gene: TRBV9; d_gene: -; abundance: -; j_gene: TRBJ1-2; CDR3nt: TGTGCCAGCAGCGTAGGTGGGGGCAGGGGTTATGGCTACACCTTC; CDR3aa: CASSVGGGRGYGYTF
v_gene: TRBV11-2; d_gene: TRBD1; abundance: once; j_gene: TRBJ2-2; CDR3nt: TGTGCCAGCAGCTTACTACCCCGACAGGGGATCGGGGAGCTGTTTTTT; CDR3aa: CASSLLPRQGIGELFF
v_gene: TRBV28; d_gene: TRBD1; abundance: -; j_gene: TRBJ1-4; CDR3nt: TGTGCCAGCTTCTTCACAGGGGCCACTAATGAAAAACTGTTTTTT; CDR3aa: CASFFTGATNEKLFF
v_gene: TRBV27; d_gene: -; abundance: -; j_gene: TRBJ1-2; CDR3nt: TGTGCCAGCAGTTTAATCGGGACATCCTACGGGGCTAACTATGGCTACACCTTC; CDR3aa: CASSLIGTSYGANYGYTF
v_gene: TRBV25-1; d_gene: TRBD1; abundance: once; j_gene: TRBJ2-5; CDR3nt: TGTGCCACTACTGAAATTGGACAGGGGTCACGAGAGACCCAGTACTTC; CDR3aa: CATTEIGQGSRETQYF
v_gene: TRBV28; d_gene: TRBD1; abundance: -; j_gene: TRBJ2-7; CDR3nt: TGTGCCAGCAGTTTACGTTTGCCCTTTAGGACAGGGGAGTACGAGCAGTACTTC; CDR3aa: CASSLRLPFRTGEYEQYF
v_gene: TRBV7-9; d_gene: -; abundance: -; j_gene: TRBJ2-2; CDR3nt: TGTGCCAGCAGCCGCTATGAGAGTGGGGAGCTGTTTTTT; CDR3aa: CASSRYESGELFF
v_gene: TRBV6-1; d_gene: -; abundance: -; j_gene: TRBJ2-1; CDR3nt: TGTGCCAGCAACTGGCAGGGTTACTACAATGAGCAGTTCTTC; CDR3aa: CASNWQGYYNEQFF
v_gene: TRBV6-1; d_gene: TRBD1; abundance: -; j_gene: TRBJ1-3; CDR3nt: TGTGCCACCGTCGAGGACAGGGTCCTAAACACCATATATTTT; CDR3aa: CATVEDRVLNTIYF
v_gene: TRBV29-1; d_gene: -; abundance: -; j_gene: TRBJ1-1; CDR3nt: TGCAGCGTCTTTAGAACAGGGCAAACTGAAGCTTTCTTT; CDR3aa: CSVFRTGQTEAFF
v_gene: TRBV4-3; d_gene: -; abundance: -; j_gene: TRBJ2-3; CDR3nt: TGCGCCAGCAGCCGAGACAGATCTAGCACAGATACGCAGTATTTT; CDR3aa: CASSRDRSSTDTQYF
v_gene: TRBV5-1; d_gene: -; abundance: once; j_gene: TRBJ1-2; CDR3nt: TGCGCCAGCGCCACCTTCGAGTCCGGGTTTAATGGCTACACCTTC; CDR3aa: CASATFESGFNGYTF
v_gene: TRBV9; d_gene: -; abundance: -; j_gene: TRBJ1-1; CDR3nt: TGTGCCAGCAGCCCTCTTCCGGGATCTGAAGCTTTCTTT; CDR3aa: CASSPLPGSEAFF
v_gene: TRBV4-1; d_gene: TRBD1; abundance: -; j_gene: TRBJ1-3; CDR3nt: TGCGCCAGCAGCCAATACCGACCCGACACAGGGGTAGGCGGAAACACCATATATTTT; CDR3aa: CASSQYRPDTGVGGNTIYF
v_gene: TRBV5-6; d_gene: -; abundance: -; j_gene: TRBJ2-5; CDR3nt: TGTGCCAGCAGCTTGTACTATCAAGAGACCCAGTACTTC; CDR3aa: CASSLYYQETQYF
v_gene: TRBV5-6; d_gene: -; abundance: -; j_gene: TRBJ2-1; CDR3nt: TGTGCCAGCAGGGAGGGGTGGACAAATGAGCAGTTCTTC; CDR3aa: CASREGWTNEQFF